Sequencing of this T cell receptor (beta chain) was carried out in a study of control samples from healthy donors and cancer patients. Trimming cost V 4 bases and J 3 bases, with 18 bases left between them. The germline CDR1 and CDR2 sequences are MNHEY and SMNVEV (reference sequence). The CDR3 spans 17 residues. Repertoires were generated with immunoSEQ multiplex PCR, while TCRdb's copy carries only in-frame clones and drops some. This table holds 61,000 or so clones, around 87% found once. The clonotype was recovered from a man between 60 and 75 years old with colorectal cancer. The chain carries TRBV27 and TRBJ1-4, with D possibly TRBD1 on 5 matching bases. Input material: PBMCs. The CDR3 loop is CASSSRPQTGANEKLFF. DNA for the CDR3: TGTGCCAGCAGTTCCCGCCCGCAAACGGGGGCTAATGAAAAACTGTTTTTT.